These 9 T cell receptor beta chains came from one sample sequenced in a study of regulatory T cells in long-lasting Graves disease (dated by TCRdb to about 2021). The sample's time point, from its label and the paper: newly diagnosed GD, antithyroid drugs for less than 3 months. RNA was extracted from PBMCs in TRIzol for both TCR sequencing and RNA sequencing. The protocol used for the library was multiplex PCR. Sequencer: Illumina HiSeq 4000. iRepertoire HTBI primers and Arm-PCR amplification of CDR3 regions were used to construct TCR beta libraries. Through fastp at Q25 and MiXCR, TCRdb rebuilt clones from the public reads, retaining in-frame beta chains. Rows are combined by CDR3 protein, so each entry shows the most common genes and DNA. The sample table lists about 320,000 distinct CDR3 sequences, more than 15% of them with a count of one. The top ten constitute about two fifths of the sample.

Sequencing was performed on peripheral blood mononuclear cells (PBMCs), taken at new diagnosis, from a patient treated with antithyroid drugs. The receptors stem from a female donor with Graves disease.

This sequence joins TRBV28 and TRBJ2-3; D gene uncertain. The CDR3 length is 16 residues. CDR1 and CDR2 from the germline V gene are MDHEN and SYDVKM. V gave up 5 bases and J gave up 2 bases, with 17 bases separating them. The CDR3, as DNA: TGTGCCAGCAGTCCCCTCCGGTGGCAGAACACAGATACGCAGTATTTT. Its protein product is CASSPLRWQNTDTQYF.

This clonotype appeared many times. In DNA, the CDR3 is TGCAGTGCTAGACCAAACAGGGGAGATAATGAAAAACTGTTTTTT. The encoded protein is CSARPNRGDNEKLFF. The V call is TRBV20-1, the J call TRBJ1-4; 7 nucleotides match TRBD1. CDR3 length equals 15 residues. CDR1 is DFQATT and CDR2 is SNEGSKA in the germline V gene (reference sequence). V gave up 2 bases and J gave up 4 bases; unmatched junction bases: 7.

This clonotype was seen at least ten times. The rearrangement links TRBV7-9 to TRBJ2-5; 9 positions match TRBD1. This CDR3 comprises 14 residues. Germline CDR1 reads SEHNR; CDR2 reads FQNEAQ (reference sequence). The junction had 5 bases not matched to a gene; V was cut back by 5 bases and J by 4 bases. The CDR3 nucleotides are TGTGCCAGCAGCCCCCCGACAGGGGGAGAGACCCAGTACTTC. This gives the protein CASSPPTGGETQYF.

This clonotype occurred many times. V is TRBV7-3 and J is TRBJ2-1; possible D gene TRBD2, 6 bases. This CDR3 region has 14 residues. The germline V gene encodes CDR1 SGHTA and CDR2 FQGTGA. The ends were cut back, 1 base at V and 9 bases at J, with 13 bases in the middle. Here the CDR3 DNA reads TGTGCCAGCAGCTTAAACCCGGTGGGAGGTGAGCAGTTCTTC. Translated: CASSLNPVGGEQFF.

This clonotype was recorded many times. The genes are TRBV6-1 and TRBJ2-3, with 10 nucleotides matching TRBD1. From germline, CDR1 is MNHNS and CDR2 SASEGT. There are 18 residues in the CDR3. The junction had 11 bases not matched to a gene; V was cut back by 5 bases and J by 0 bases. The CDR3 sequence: CASSRRGTGATSTDTQYF. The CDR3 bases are TGTGCCAGCAGTCGCCGCGGGACAGGGGCTACTAGCACAGATACGCAGTATTTT.

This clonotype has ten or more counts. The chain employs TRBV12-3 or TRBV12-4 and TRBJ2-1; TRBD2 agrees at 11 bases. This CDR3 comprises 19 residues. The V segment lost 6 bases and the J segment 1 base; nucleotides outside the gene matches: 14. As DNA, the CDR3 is TGTGCCAGCAGCCCCCAGGTAGCGGGGGGGACGGGATCCTACAATGAGCAGTTCTTC. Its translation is CASSPQVAGGTGSYNEQFF.

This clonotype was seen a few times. The CDR3 DNA reads TGTGCCAGCAGCGTAGGAGGCATTTTGGACACTGAAGCTTTCTTT. It yields the protein CASSVGGILDTEAFF. This sequence joins TRBV9 and TRBJ1-1; D uncertain. Germline-derived CDR1 and CDR2 are SGDLS and YYNGEE. V lost 0 bases and J 3 bases, leaving 12 bases between the germline ends. This CDR3 has 15 residues.

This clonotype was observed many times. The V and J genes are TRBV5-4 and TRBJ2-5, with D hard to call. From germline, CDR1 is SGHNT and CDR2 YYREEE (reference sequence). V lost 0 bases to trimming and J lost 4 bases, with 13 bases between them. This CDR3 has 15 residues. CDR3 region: CASSLAGPAVETQYF. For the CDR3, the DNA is TGTGCCAGCAGCTTGGCCGGGCCTGCAGTAGAGACCCAGTACTTC.

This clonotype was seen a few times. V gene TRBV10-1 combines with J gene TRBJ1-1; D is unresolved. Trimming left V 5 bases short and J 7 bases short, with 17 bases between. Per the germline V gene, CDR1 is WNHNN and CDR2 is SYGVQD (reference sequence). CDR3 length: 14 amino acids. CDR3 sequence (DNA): TGCGCCAGCAGTCCCCAGAGGGAATGGAATGAAGCTTTCTTT. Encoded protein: CASSPQREWNEAFF.